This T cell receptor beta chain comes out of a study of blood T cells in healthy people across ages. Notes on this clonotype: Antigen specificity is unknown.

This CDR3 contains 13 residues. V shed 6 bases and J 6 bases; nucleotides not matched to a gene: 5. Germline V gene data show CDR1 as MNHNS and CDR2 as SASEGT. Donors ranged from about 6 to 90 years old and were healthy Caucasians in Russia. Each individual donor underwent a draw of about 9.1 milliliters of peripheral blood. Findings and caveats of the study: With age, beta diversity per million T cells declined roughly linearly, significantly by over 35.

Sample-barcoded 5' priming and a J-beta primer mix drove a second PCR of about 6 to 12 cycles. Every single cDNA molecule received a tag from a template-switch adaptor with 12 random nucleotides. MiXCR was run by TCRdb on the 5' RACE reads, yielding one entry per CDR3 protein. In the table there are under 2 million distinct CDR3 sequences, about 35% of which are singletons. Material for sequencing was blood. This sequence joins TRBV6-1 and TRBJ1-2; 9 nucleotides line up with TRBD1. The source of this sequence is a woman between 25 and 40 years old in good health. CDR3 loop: CASRGQGINGYTF. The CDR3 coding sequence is TGTGCCAGCAGGGGACAGGGAATTAATGGCTACACCTTC.